Listed below are T cell receptor beta chains from one sample, sequenced in a study of OX40 agonist ivuxolimab in advanced cancers. Profiling relied on immunoSEQ multiplex PCR, and the TCRdb table lists in-frame clones only, not all of them. Here the sample spans 55,000 to 70,000 clones, roughly 80% being singletons. Sequences were derived from CD4+ or CD8+ T cells sorted from blood, sampled in a trial of the OX40 agonist ivuxolimab. These receptors were collected from an adult with an advanced solid tumor such as melanoma, head and neck, liver or kidney cancer. Both conserved end residues are part of each CDR3. A D gene is named only where the DNA matches it firmly. Expanded clones get a size class; other rows say once, few or many, or leave the size out.

>.|11|TRBV6-1|.|TRBJ2-7
CASRLVGGQYF
TGTGCCAGCAGACTAGTAGGGGGGCAGTACTTC
>.|14|TRBV4-1|TRBD1|TRBJ1-1
CASSQEQGAREAFF
TGCGCCAGCAGCCAGGAACAGGGGGCGAGGGAAGCTTTCTTT
>.|13|TRBV19|.|TRBJ1-6
CASSPTGDSPLHF
TGTGCCAGTTCTCCTACTGGGGATTCACCCCTCCACTTT
>.|16|TRBV10-3|.|TRBJ2-5
CAISESPGFVMETQYF
TGTGCCATCAGTGAGTCGCCTGGGTTCGTTATGGAGACCCAGTACTTC
>.|14|TRBV5-4|.|TRBJ1-2
CASSFYDGNYGYTF
TGTGCCAGCAGCTTCTACGACGGTAACTATGGCTACACCTTC
>.|16|TRBV7-2|TRBD2|TRBJ2-1
CASSPTSGSLMNEQFF
TGTGCCAGCAGCCCTACTAGCGGGAGTTTGATGAATGAGCAGTTCTTC
>.|15|TRBV6-1|TRBD2|TRBJ2-7
CASSDTGGGSYEQYF
TGTGCCAGCAGTGATACGGGGGGGGGCTCCTACGAGCAGTACTTC
>.|12|TRBV7-9|.|TRBJ2-3
CASSLVGDTQYF
TGTGCCAGCAGCTTAGTGGGGGATACGCAGTATTTT
>.|12|TRBV28|TRBD1|TRBJ1-5
CASLTGDQPQHF
TGTGCCAGCCTGACAGGGGACCAGCCCCAGCATTTT
>once|14|TRBV7-9|TRBD1|TRBJ2-7
CASSPGQHPYEQYF
TGTGCCAGCAGCCCGGGACAGCATCCCTACGAGCAGTACTTC
>.|15|TRBV19|.|TRBJ2-1
CASSIDQGSYNEQFF
TGTGCCAGTAGTATAGACCAGGGCTCCTACAATGAGCAGTTCTTC
>.|15|TRBV7-5|.|TRBJ1-5
CARSFYQDPHQPQHF
TGTGCCAGAAGCTTCTACCAGGACCCGCATCAGCCCCAGCATTTT
>.|15|TRBV30|.|TRBJ2-6
CAWINPEAGANVLTF
TGTGCCTGGATTAACCCCGAGGCTGGGGCCAACGTCCTGACTTTC
>few|15|TRBV2|.|TRBJ1-5
CATRETDNSNQPQHF
TGTGCCACCAGGGAAACCGACAATAGCAATCAGCCCCAGCATTTT
>.|18|TRBV28|.|TRBJ2-3
CASSSRGAVGATTDTQYF
TGTGCCAGCAGTTCACGGGGGGCAGTGGGAGCCACCACAGATACGCAGTATTTT
>.|14|TRBV19|TRBD2|TRBJ2-7
CASSQSSGFYEQYF
TGTGCCAGTAGCCAATCTAGCGGGTTCTACGAGCAGTACTTC
>.|14|TRBV7-2|.|TRBJ2-1
CASNKQSSYNEQFF
TGTGCCAGCAACAAACAGAGCTCCTACAATGAGCAGTTCTTC
>.|13|TRBV11-2|.|TRBJ2-5
CASSQRGVETQYF
TGTGCCAGCAGCCAGAGAGGGGTAGAGACCCAGTACTTC
>.|15|TRBV7-3|.|TRBJ2-1
CASSLTGSSYNEQFF
TGTGCCAGCAGCTTAACAGGGAGCTCCTACAATGAGCAGTTCTTC
>.|14|TRBV12-5|.|TRBJ2-7
CASGRGTSIYEQYF
TGTGCTAGTGGCCGAGGGACATCGATCTACGAGCAGTACTTC
>.|16|TRBV7-8|.|TRBJ2-1
CASSSYSGLIYNEQFF
TGTGCCAGCAGCTCTTATAGCGGCCTCATCTACAATGAGCAGTTCTTC
>once|15|TRBV29-1|.|TRBJ1-4
CSVAESGITNEKLFF
TGCAGCGTTGCTGAGTCGGGTATTACTAATGAAAAACTGTTTTTT
>.|15|TRBV5-1|.|TRBJ2-2
CASSLRGPNTGELFF
TGCGCCAGCAGCTTGCGGGGACCGAACACCGGGGAGCTGTTTTTT
>.|14|TRBV6-6|.|TRBJ2-1
CASSQTLSYNEQFF
TGTGCCAGTTCCCAGACACTCTCCTACAATGAGCAGTTCTTC
>.|14|TRBV19|.|TRBJ1-6
CASNRDGHNSPLHF
TGTGCCAGTAACCGGGACGGCCATAATTCACCCCTCCACTTT
>.|14|TRBV19|.|TRBJ2-5
CASRQSTASEDQYF
TGTGCCAGTCGACAGAGTACTGCATCGGAGGACCAGTACTTC
>.|15|TRBV19|.|TRBJ2-1
CASTVVYALFDEQFF
TGTGCCAGCACTGTCGTCTACGCCTTATTTGATGAGCAGTTCTTC
>.|14|TRBV9|.|TRBJ2-4
CASSPNPDSSIQYF
TGTGCCAGCAGCCCGAACCCGGACAGCAGCATTCAGTACTTC
>once|17|TRBV25-1|TRBD1|TRBJ1-6
CASRPTGSGTGGSPLHF
TGTGCCAGCAGACCCACGGGCTCCGGGACAGGGGGTTCACCCCTCCACTTT
>.|14|TRBV7-6|.|TRBJ2-1
CASSLSGRYNEQFF
TGTGCCAGCAGCTTATCCGGTCGGTACAATGAGCAGTTCTTC
>.|17|TRBV11-3|TRBD2|TRBJ2-7
CASSSPVGERGTYEQYF
TGTGCCAGCAGCTCCCCCGTCGGGGAGCGGGGGACCTACGAGCAGTACTTC
>.|11|TRBV20-1|.|TRBJ1-2
CSVWTAYGYTF
TGCAGTGTCTGGACAGCCTATGGCTACACCTTC
>.|14|TRBV6-5|.|TRBJ2-7
CASKKVQGRYEQYF
TGTGCCAGCAAAAAGGTACAGGGTAGGTACGAGCAGTACTTC
>.|16|TRBV27|.|TRBJ2-5
CASSFSFGRYIETQYF
TGTGCCAGCAGTTTTTCTTTTGGCCGTTATATCGAGACCCAGTACTTC
>once|16|TRBV7-9|TRBD1|TRBJ1-4
CASSSGRQGTNEKLFF
TGTGCCAGCAGCTCGGGTCGACAGGGAACTAATGAAAAACTGTTTTTT
>.|14|TRBV14|.|TRBJ2-3
CASSERSRRDTQYF
TGTGCCAGCAGCGAAAGAAGTAGGAGAGATACGCAGTATTTT
>.|17|TRBV4-1|TRBD1|TRBJ1-2
CASSHEGGDRANYGYTF
TGCGCCAGCAGCCATGAAGGGGGCGACAGGGCCAACTATGGCTACACCTTC
>.|13|TRBV10-3|.|TRBJ2-1
CAISESRDNEQFF
TGTGCCATCAGTGAGTCTAGGGACAATGAGCAGTTCTTC
>.|15|TRBV6-5|.|TRBJ1-3
CASSYSRGSGNTIYF
TGTGCCAGCAGTTACTCGAGGGGCTCTGGAAACACCATATATTTT
>few|13|TRBV7-7|TRBD1|TRBJ2-5
CASSSTGGETQYF
TGTGCTAGCAGCTCAACAGGGGGAGAGACCCAGTACTTC
>medium-sized|11|TRBV2|.|TRBJ2-7
CASTRDNEQYF
TGTGCCAGCACCCGGGACAACGAGCAGTACTTC
>.|13|TRBV15|.|TRBJ1-4
CATSRDLEQGDFF
TGTGCCACCAGCAGAGATCTTGAACAGGGTGACTTTTTT
>.|17|TRBV28|.|TRBJ1-3
CASSTREIESSGNTIYF
TGTGCCAGCAGTACGCGAGAAATTGAGAGCTCTGGAAACACCATATATTTT
>.|17|TRBV9|.|TRBJ2-2
CASSENLRQAGTGELFF
TGTGCCAGCAGCGAAAACCTCCGACAGGCTGGTACCGGGGAGCTGTTTTTT
>.|15|TRBV6-5|.|TRBJ2-7
CASSPEGEGAYEQYF
TGTGCCAGCAGTCCCGAGGGGGAGGGAGCCTACGAGCAGTACTTC
>.|19|TRBV7-6|.|TRBJ2-1
CASSLDTGIGASSYNEQFF
TGTGCCAGCAGCTTAGATACGGGGATTGGAGCTTCCTCCTACAATGAGCAGTTCTTC
>.|12|TRBV7-9|.|TRBJ1-1
CASSLGRAEAFF
TGTGCCAGCAGCCTGGGTCGGGCTGAAGCTTTCTTT
>.|13|TRBV2|.|TRBJ2-3
CASSEFVARGQYF
TGTGCCAGCAGTGAATTCGTGGCACGAGGGCAGTATTTT
>once|16|TRBV7-9|.|TRBJ1-6
CASSLDLPKKNSPLHF
TGTGCCAGCAGCTTAGATCTTCCGAAAAAGAATTCACCCCTCCACTTT
>.|15|TRBV5-5|.|TRBJ1-5
CASSSSAANNQPQHF
TGTGCCAGCAGTTCCTCTGCCGCGAACAATCAGCCCCAGCATTTT
>.|13|TRBV11-3|.|TRBJ2-7
CASSWGRSYEQYF
TGTGCCAGCAGCTGGGGGAGATCCTACGAGCAGTACTTC
>few|16|TRBV5-4|TRBD2|TRBJ2-7
CASSLDPSGRAGEQYF
TGTGCCAGCAGCTTGGACCCTAGCGGGAGAGCTGGCGAGCAGTACTTC